This TCR beta chain was recovered during a study of radiation and T cells in renal cell carcinoma. Findings and caveats of the study: Without pretreatment biopsies, baseline tumor clonotype presence was undetermined. From baseline, blood top tumor clonotypes peaked at 2 weeks post-radiation.

Comment on this clone: Antigen unknown.

Time point of the sample: blood 4 weeks post-SBRT, at nephrectomy. Treatment reported: 15 Gy SBRT to primary tumor, nephrectomy 4 weeks later. Nephrectomy followed 15 Gy stereotactic body radiation by 4 weeks. The CDR3 has 14 residues. After removal of 2 bases from V and 8 bases from J, the junction contained 5 bases not matched to a gene. The germline CDR1 and CDR2 sequences are SGHKS and YYEKEE (reference sequence). Method: immunoSEQ multiplex PCR; TCRdb's copy keeps in-frame clones and lacks some. The data show approximately 170,000 clones, with about 87% seen just once and 11% held by the top ten.

Sequencing used blood, obtained from a patient whose treatment included radiotherapy and nephrectomy. The receptor was isolated from a woman in her forties or fifties with renal cell carcinoma. The V and J genes are TRBV5-5 and TRBJ1-4; TRBD1 matches 8 bases. CDR3 region: CASSFLRGQEKLFF. CDR3 sequence (DNA): TGTGCCAGCAGCTTTCTCAGGGGGCAAGAAAAACTGTTTTTT. Based on the CDR3 plus reference TRBV5-5 and TRBJ1-4, the full variable domain is DAGVTQSPTHLIKTRGQQVTLRCSPISGHKSVSWYQQVLGQGPQFIFQYYEKEERGRGNFPDRFSARQFPNYSSELNVNALLLGDSALYLCASSFLRGQEKLFFGSGTQLSVL.